The table lists the clone carrying this T cell receptor beta chain with many counts. Its antigen remains unidentified. This entry belongs to a study of T-cell memory formation after mild COVID-19. Across the whole study: The two donors had largely donor-specific TCR clusters.

One entry per CDR3 protein, called by TCRdb with MiXCR from the 5' RACE reads. The table shows around 310,000 distinct CDR3 sequences, with about 20% occurring only once. Germline CDR1 and CDR2: DFQATT and SNEGSKA (reference sequence). Trimming stripped 6 bases from V and 3 bases from J, with 11 bases between. The CDR3 is made up of 13 amino acids. Study-wide points: Contracting clones, day 15 to 85, had balanced CD4/CD8, and later expanders favored CD4+.

The chain links TRBV20-1 to TRBJ1-4; a possible D gene is TRBD1 (5 bases). What was sequenced was PBMCs or a T cell subset sorted from them (not recorded which). The receptor was derived from a man between 18 and 29 years old who had mild COVID-19 (a few samples of this study predate the infection). Cell type and time point are not known. CDR3 sequence reads: CSARGGPNEKLFF. The CDR3, as DNA: TGCAGTGCCCGGGGGGGTCCTAATGAAAAACTGTTTTTT.